This T cell receptor beta chain appears in the sequencing data of a study of T cell responses to AZD1222 COVID-19 vaccine. Germline assignment: CDR1 SGHVS and CDR2 FNYEAQ. The CDR3 consists of 18 residues. After removal of 5 bases from V and 5 bases from J, the junction contained 17 bases not matched to a gene. Using immunoSEQ multiplex PCR, the repertoire was profiled, and TCRdb retains in-frame clones only, with some absent. The table has about 100,000 clones, about 89% seen once. The material sequenced was peripheral blood, taken on day 0 of AZD1222 vaccination. This clonotype was obtained from an adult in good health. This rearrangement joins TRBV7-6 to TRBJ2-1; the match to TRBD1 covers 8 bases. As DNA, the CDR3 is TGTGCCAGCAGCCCGAGGACAGGGAGCCAGGGGGGCCACAATGAGCAGTTCTTC. Translation: CASSPRTGSQGGHNEQFF.